This T cell receptor (beta chain) originates from a study of blood T cell repertoires in COVID-19. Across the whole study: Specimens from acute and convalescent COVID-19 originated in the United States, Italy and Spain.

The CDR3 loop spans 16 amino acids. Germline V gene data show CDR1 as SGHRS and CDR2 as YFSETQ. V lost 0 bases to trimming and J lost 10 bases; unmatched junction nucleotides: 11. Per the authors' pipeline: Scientists estimated how many nucleated cells there were by amplifying reference gene primers. Data came from immunoSEQ multiplex PCR; TCRdb stores just in-frame clones and leaves some out. V and J calls and clone size are as listed in that table; D and trimming were resolved from the DNA. The table records about 92,000 clones, over 75% of them present only once. The clonotype was recovered from a human donor in a cohort sampled during active COVID-19. The chain couples TRBV5-1 to TRBJ2-1; 9 nucleotides agree with TRBD2. Specimen: peripheral blood. The CDR3 loop is CASSLGGVAGEGEQFF. As DNA, the CDR3 is TGCGCCAGCAGCTTGGGGGGAGTAGCGGGAGAGGGAGAGCAGTTCTTC.